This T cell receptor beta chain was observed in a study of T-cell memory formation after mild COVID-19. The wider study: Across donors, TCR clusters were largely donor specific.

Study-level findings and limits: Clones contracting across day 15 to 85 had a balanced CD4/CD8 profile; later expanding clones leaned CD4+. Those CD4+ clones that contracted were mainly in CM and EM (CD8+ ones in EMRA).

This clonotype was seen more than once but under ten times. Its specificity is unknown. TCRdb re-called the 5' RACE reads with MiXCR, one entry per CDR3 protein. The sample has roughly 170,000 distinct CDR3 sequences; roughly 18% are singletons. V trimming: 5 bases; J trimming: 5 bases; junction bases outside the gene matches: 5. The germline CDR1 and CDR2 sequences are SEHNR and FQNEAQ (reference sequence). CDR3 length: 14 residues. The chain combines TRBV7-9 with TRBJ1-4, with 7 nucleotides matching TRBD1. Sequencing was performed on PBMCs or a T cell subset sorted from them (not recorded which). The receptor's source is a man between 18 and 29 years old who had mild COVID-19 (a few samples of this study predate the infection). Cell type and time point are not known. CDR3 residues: CASSLDRLNEKLFF. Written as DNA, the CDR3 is TGTGCCAGCAGCCTGGACAGGCTAAATGAAAAACTGTTTTTT.